The clone carrying this T cell receptor beta chain came up a few times. The antigen is undetermined. Trimming removed 2 bases from V and 4 bases from J; junction bases left unmatched: 2. Germline values: CDR1 SGHDT, CDR2 YYEEEE. CDR3 length: 14 amino acids. This specimen belongs to a study of T cells after posttransplantation cyclophosphamide. Study-level points and caveats: TRB overlap between skin or GI tissue T cells and blood was limited.

The related graft donor's blood sample was taken on the day of bone marrow donation. Here immunoSEQ multiplex PCR was the method, and the copy in TCRdb shows in-frame clones only, minus some. The sample has about 7,300 clones; about nine tenths are singletons. The chain combines TRBV5-6 with TRBJ2-5; 10 bases align to TRBD2. The receptor was derived from a woman aged 45-65 years in good health and a related stem cell transplant donor. Input material: CD4+ T cells sorted from blood. CDR3 sequence reads: CASSFSSGGETQYF. CDR3 nucleotides: TGTGCCAGCAGCTTCTCTAGCGGGGGAGAGACCCAGTACTTC.